These 12 T cell receptor beta chains originate from one sample sequenced in a study of cytomegalovirus exposure and HLA in healthy donors. Primers for the PCR totalled 60 Vbeta and 13 Jbeta. Generated by immunoSEQ multiplex PCR, the TCRdb table keeps only in-frame clones and is missing some. The sample holds some 130,000 clones; 82% are singletons and the top ten take roughly 10%. The specimen was PBMCs. The receptors come from a male donor in good health and CMV-seropositive.

On this clone itself: Other DNA variants within this sample encode the same CDR3. The chain employs TRBV19 and TRBJ1-5; weak D call: TRBD1 (5 bases). CDR3 length: 14 amino acids. Germline CDR1 LNHDA, CDR2 SQIVND (reference sequence). Trimming took 6 bases from V and 1 from J, leaving 10 bases between them. The CDR3, as DNA: TGTGCCAGTAGACGAAGGGGCAGCAATCAGCCCCAGCATTTT. Translated: CASRRRGSNQPQHF.

The CDR3 spells CASSQDLAGEWSSYEQYF. The DNA for the CDR3 is TGTGCCAGCAGCCAAGACCTAGCGGGAGAGTGGAGCTCCTACGAGCAGTACTTC. The rearrangement uses TRBV4-2 and TRBJ2-7; the match to TRBD2 covers 10 bases. The V segment lost 0 bases and the J segment 0 bases; nucleotides outside the gene matches: 8. This CDR3 has 18 residues. Germline V lookup: CDR1 LGHNA, CDR2 YNFKEQ.

This clone was picked up a small number of times. The CDR3 loop is CASSVRGVAATLSYNEQFF. The DNA for the CDR3 is TGTGCCAGTTCCGTAAGGGGAGTAGCGGCCACCCTCTCCTACAATGAGCAGTTCTTC. The rearrangement joins TRBV6-4 to TRBJ2-1, with D perhaps matching TRBD2 (6 bases). There are 19 residues in the CDR3. The germline V gene has CDR1 MRHNA and CDR2 SNTAGT. The V end lost 9 bases, the J end lost 0 bases, and 27 bases lay between the germline ends.

The gene calls are TRBV19 and TRBJ1-1, with TRBD1 matching 8 bases. Germline-derived CDR1 and CDR2 are LNHDA and SQIVND (reference sequence). The CDR3 has 13 amino acids. Losses at the gene ends were 6 bases for V and 5 bases for J; bases not matched to a gene: 5. The DNA for the CDR3 is TGTGCCAGTAGGTACAGGGGGGAGACTGAAGCTTTCTTT. It encodes CASRYRGETEAFF.

The rearrangement uses TRBV4-2 and TRBJ2-1; D gene uncertain. CDR3 length equals 15 residues. Trimming took off 0 bases at V and 9 bases at J, with 15 bases between the two ends. Germline CDR1 LGHNA, CDR2 YNFKEQ. The CDR3 loop is CASSQDILGTGEQFF. Written as DNA, the CDR3 is TGTGCCAGCAGCCAAGATATCCTCGGAACGGGTGAGCAGTTCTTC.

This chain uses TRBV7-3 with TRBJ2-3, with 7 bases that match TRBD1. The V gene end was trimmed by 5 bases and the J gene end by 1 base; junction bases not matched to a gene: 9. This CDR3 has 16 amino acids. Germline V gene lookup returns CDR1 SGHTA and CDR2 FQGTGA. The CDR3 region is CASSLYRGTGTDTQYF. CDR3 nucleotide sequence: TGTGCCAGCAGCCTTTATAGGGGGACAGGCACAGATACGCAGTATTTT.

Comment on this clone: Other nucleotide sequences in the sample specify the same CDR3. CDR3 DNA: TGTGCCAGCAGCTCCCCGGGACAGGGCTACGAGCAGTACTTC. It yields the protein CASSSPGQGYEQYF. This chain connects TRBV7-2 to TRBJ2-7, with 9 nucleotides matching TRBD1. The junction had 4 bases not matched to a gene; V was cut back by 4 bases and J by 3 bases. Germline V lookup: CDR1 SGHTA, CDR2 FQGNSA. This CDR3 comprises 14 residues. Together with reference TRBV7-2 and TRBJ2-7, the CDR3 gives the full variable domain: GAGVSQSPSNKVTEKGKDVELRCDPISGHTALYWYRQSLGQGLEFLIYFQGNSAPDKSGLPSDRFSAERTGGSVSTLTIQRTQQEDSAVYLCASSSPGQGYEQYFGPGTRLTVT.

This sequence joins TRBV7-8 and TRBJ2-7; TRBD2 matches 8 bases. The CDR3 covers 15 residues. Germline lookup yields CDR1 SGHVS and CDR2 FQNEAQ. V shed 5 bases and J 3 bases; nucleotides not matched to a gene: 9. The CDR3 sequence: CASSPRTTSDYEQYF. The CDR3 coding sequence is TGTGCCAGCAGCCCCAGGACGACTAGCGACTACGAGCAGTACTTC.

The J gene is TRBJ2-2, the V gene TRBV11-3, with a possible D match to TRBD1 (7 bases). Trimming pared 5 bases from V and 7 bases from J, leaving 11 bases between. This CDR3 is built from 13 residues. The germline V gene encodes CDR1 SGHNT and CDR2 YENEEA. This chain's CDR3 is CASSPQGGGELFF. CDR3 DNA sequence: TGTGCCAGCAGCCCCCAGGGGGGCGGGGAGCTGTTTTTT.

This clone was detected a few times. The chain combines TRBV28 with TRBJ2-2; 9 bases line up with TRBD1. Germline V gene data show CDR1 as MDHEN and CDR2 as SYDVKM. This CDR3 comprises 18 residues. With V trimmed by 8 bases and J by 4 bases, 17 bases remained unmatched. The CDR3 loop is CASYRTTGTGTFTGELFF. The CDR3 DNA sequence: TGTGCCAGCTACCGAACGACCGGGACAGGGACATTCACCGGGGAGCTGTTTTTT.

This clone is a singleton in its sample. One end of the junction varies from germline; a read error may be responsible. V usage is TRBV5-1 and J usage is TRBJ2-7; TRBD2 aligns across 10 bases. Germline V gives CDR1 SGHRS, CDR2 YFSETQ. The CDR3 is made up of 13 amino acids. The CDR3 DNA is TGCGCCAGCAGCTTGGGGGGGACTAGCGTCCTGGACTTC. It translates to CASSLGGTSVLDF.

This sequence joins TRBV28 and TRBJ2-3; D ambiguous. The V end lost 3 bases, the J end lost 5 bases, and 6 bases lay between the germline ends. Germline assignment: CDR1 MDHEN and CDR2 SYDVKM. This CDR3 region has 12 residues. CDR3 region: CASSFLEDTQYF. CDR3 sequence (DNA): TGTGCCAGCAGTTTTTTAGAAGATACGCAGTATTTT.